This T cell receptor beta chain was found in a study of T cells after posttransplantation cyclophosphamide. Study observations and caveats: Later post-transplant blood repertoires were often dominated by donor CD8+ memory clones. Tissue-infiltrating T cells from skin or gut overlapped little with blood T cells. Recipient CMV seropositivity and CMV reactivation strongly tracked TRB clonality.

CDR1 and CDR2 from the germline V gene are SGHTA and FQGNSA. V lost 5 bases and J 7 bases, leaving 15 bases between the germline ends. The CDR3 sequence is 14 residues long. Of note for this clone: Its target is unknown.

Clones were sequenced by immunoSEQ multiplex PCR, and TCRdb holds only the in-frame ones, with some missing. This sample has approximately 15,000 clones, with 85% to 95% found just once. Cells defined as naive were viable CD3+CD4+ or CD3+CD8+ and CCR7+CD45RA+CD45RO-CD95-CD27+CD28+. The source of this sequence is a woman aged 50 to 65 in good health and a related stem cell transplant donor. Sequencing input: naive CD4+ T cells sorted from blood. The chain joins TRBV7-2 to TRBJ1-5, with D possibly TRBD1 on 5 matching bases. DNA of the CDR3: TGTGCCAGCAGCCCCAGGGAGGGTTGGCAGCCCCAGCATTTT. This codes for CASSPREGWQPQHF.